These 32 T cell receptor beta chains came from one sample sequenced in a study of cytomegalovirus exposure and HLA in healthy donors. PCR involved 60 Vbeta and 13 Jbeta primers. Measured with immunoSEQ multiplex PCR; TCRdb has only the in-frame clones, and not every one. The profile covers approximately 160,000 clones, with 80% to 90% appearing a single time and about 4.9% taken by the ten largest. Input material: PBMCs. These receptors were obtained from a girl aged 10 to 17 in good health and CMV-seropositive.

This clone was seen a single time. The rearrangement links TRBV19 to TRBJ2-6; D not resolved. V was trimmed by 3 bases and J by 1 base, leaving 4 bases between them. Germline loops: CDR1 LNHDA, CDR2 SQIVND (reference sequence). The CDR3 spans 14 residues. The CDR3 reads CASSIQSGANVLTF. For the CDR3, the DNA is TGTGCCAGTAGTATCCAATCTGGGGCCAACGTCCTGACTTTC.

This chain joins TRBV11-3 and TRBJ2-3, with 8 bases identical to TRBD1. In germline, CDR1 is SGHNT, CDR2 YENEEA. With V trimmed by 3 bases and J by 1 base, 3 bases remained unmatched. The CDR3 has 15 residues. In nucleotides, the CDR3 is TGTGCCAGCAGCTTTCAGACAGGGGGCACAGATACGCAGTATTTT. Its protein product is CASSFQTGGTDTQYF.

The gene calls are TRBV4-1 and TRBJ1-1; TRBD1 agrees at 7 bases. CDR1 and CDR2 (germline): MGHRA, YSYEKL. J lost 4 bases, V lost 0 bases, and 5 bases had no gene match. The CDR3 contains 15 residues. The CDR3 sequence is CASSQERGGPTEAFF. In DNA, the CDR3 is TGCGCCAGCAGCCAAGAAAGAGGGGGCCCCACTGAAGCTTTCTTT.

V and J are TRBV7-9 and TRBJ2-1; weak D call: TRBD1 (6 bases). V shed 6 bases and J shed 4 bases, with 13 bases lying between them. The CDR3 has 14 residues. The germline V gene encodes CDR1 SEHNR and CDR2 FQNEAQ (reference sequence). DNA of the CDR3: TGTGCCAGCAGTTCTACAGGGTTGTACAATGAGCAGTTCTTC. This encodes CASSSTGLYNEQFF.

This chain joins TRBV5-4 and TRBJ2-6; 10 positions agree with TRBD1. The CDR3 extends over 19 amino acids. Germline trimming cut 3 bases from V and 4 bases from J; bases unmatched to any gene: 13. Germline V lookup: CDR1 SGHNT, CDR2 YYREEE (reference sequence). The CDR3 spells CASSYRDRGDFIGANVLTF. CDR3 sequence (DNA): TGTGCCAGCAGCTACCGGGACAGGGGTGATTTTATAGGGGCCAACGTCCTGACTTTC.

This rearrangement joins TRBV5-1 to TRBJ1-4; TRBD1 agrees at 8 bases. CDR1 SGHRS and CDR2 YFSETQ come from the germline V gene. This CDR3 region has 14 residues. The trim removed 3 bases at V and 5 bases at J, leaving 3 bases unmatched. The CDR3 reads CASSSQGGNEKLFF. The CDR3 bases are TGCGCCAGCAGCTCACAGGGGGGGAATGAAAAACTGTTTTTT.

This clone appeared once. The rearrangement links TRBV11-2 to TRBJ2-7; a possible D gene is TRBD1 (5 bases). CDR1 is SGHAT and CDR2 is FQNNGV in the germline V gene. The CDR3 extends over 13 amino acids. Trimming cost V 5 bases and J 4 bases, with 12 bases left between them. CDR3 region: CASSPAGKYEQYF. DNA for the CDR3: TGTGCCAGCAGCCCGGCAGGGAAGTACGAGCAGTACTTC. Filled out from reference TRBV11-2 and TRBJ2-7, the complete variable domain reads EAGVAQSPRYKIIEKRQSVAFWCNPISGHATLYWYQQILGQGPKLLIQFQNNGVVDDSQLPKDRFSAERLKGVDSTLKIQPAKLEDSAVYLCASSPAGKYEQYFGPGTRLTVT.

The table lists this clone with many counts. J is TRBJ1-1 and V is TRBV6-1; 9 bases are shared with TRBD1. CDR1 is MNHNS, CDR2 SASEGT, per germline. Unmatched junction bases numbered 9, after V lost 3 bases and J lost 4 bases. The CDR3 runs to 16 residues. This CDR3 is CASSETPGQGSTEAFF. CDR3 nucleotides: TGTGCCAGCAGTGAGACACCGGGACAGGGATCCACTGAAGCTTTCTTT.

This clone has more than one count but fewer than ten. V is TRBV18 and J is TRBJ1-1; the D is unclear. CDR3 size: 12 residues. Per germline, CDR1 KGHSH and CDR2 LQKENI. Deletions cut 2 bases from V and 4 bases from J, with 5 bases between. CDR3 sequence reads: CASSPEGTEAFF. The CDR3 DNA reads TGTGCCAGCTCACCAGAGGGCACTGAAGCTTTCTTT.

This sequence joins TRBV5-6 and TRBJ2-1; 7 nucleotides align to TRBD2. The CDR3 length is 16 residues. Germline assignment: CDR1 SGHDT and CDR2 YYEEEE. The V segment lost 4 bases and the J segment 0 bases; nucleotides outside the gene matches: 7. CDR3 nucleotide sequence: TGTGCCAGCAGCCCACGGCGCGGGAGCTCCTACAATGAGCAGTTCTTC. Encoded protein: CASSPRRGSSYNEQFF.

The chain carries TRBV2 and TRBJ1-2; the D is unclear. CDR1 is SNHLY, CDR2 FYNNEI, per germline. The CDR3 has 16 amino acids. V dropped 5 bases and J dropped 1 base, with 17 bases sitting between them. CDR3 loop: CASSKRVLTDNYGYTF. In DNA form, the CDR3 reads TGTGCCAGCAGTAAGAGGGTTCTTACGGATAACTATGGCTACACCTTC.

This chain links TRBV6-4 with TRBJ1-6; the D is unclear. The CDR3 contains 15 residues. Looked up from germline, CDR1 is MRHNA and CDR2 is SNTAGT. V lost 6 bases and J 7 bases, leaving 16 bases between the germline ends. CDR3 sequence (DNA): TGTGCCAGCAGCGCCCGTGACGGGTTCAATTCACCCCTCCACTTT. It specifies CASSARDGFNSPLHF.

This clone was counted once. This chain connects TRBV4-1 to TRBJ1-5, with D possibly being TRBD1 (6 bases). With 1 base removed from V and 2 bases from J, the gap between germline ends came to 9 bases. Germline V gene sequence: CDR1 MGHRA, CDR2 YSYEKL. The CDR3 runs to 15 residues. The CDR3 DNA reads as TGCGCCAGCAGCCAAGGACAGGTGGGCAATCAGCCCCAGCATTTT. Translated, it gives CASSQGQVGNQPQHF.

The chain links TRBV20-1 to TRBJ1-1, with 9 bases that match TRBD1. The CDR3 length is 11 residues. Losses at the gene ends were 5 bases for V and 13 bases for J; bases not matched to a gene: 8. CDR1 DFQATT and CDR2 SNEGSKA come from the germline V gene (reference sequence). The CDR3 nucleotides read TGCAGTGCTGTGGACAGGGGTTTATGTTTCTTT. Amino acid sequence: CSAVDRGLCFF.

The chain joins TRBV30 to TRBJ2-3, with D uncertain. The CDR3 is 15 amino acids. CDR1 is GTSNPN and CDR2 is SVGIG in the germline V gene (reference sequence). The V end lost 0 bases, the J end lost 0 bases, and 10 bases lay between the germline ends. CDR3 in amino acids: CAWSVLAGSTDTQYF. CDR3 DNA sequence: TGTGCCTGGAGTGTATTGGCAGGAAGCACAGATACGCAGTATTTT. Full variable domain (rest looked up from reference TRBV30 and TRBJ2-3): SQTIHQWPATLVQPVGSPLSLECTVEGTSNPNLYWYRQAAGRGLQLLFYSVGIGQISSEVPQNLSASRPQDRQFILSSKKLLLSDSGFYLCAWSVLAGSTDTQYFGPGTRLTVL.

The chain is built from TRBV6-1 and TRBJ1-1; the D is unclear. Trimming pared 5 bases from V and 2 bases from J, leaving 12 bases between. There are 14 residues in the CDR3. Germline CDR1 MNHNS, CDR2 SASEGT. The CDR3 here is CASSLGVENTEAFF. For the CDR3, the DNA is TGTGCCAGCAGTCTAGGAGTAGAAAACACTGAAGCTTTCTTT.

The chain employs TRBV9 and TRBJ2-5, with 7 nucleotides matching TRBD2. Germline V lookup: CDR1 SGDLS, CDR2 YYNGEE. The CDR3 has 15 residues. With 1 base clipped from V and 8 bases from J, the junction kept 11 bases outside the gene matches. This CDR3 reads CASSVSGMQNPTQYF. The CDR3 nucleotides read TGTGCCAGCAGCGTAAGCGGGATGCAGAACCCAACCCAGTACTTC.

This clone was seen more than once but under ten times. This chain joins TRBV10-2 and TRBJ1-1; 7 positions match TRBD1. Trimming cost V 5 bases and J 0 bases; bases outside gene matches: 3. This CDR3 has 14 residues. In germline, CDR1 is WSHSY, CDR2 SAAADI. This CDR3 is CASSWTGLNTEAFF. Written as DNA, the CDR3 is TGCGCCAGCAGTTGGACAGGACTGAACACTGAAGCTTTCTTT.

The chain employs TRBV7-8 and TRBJ2-7; 9 bases fit TRBD1. The CDR3 covers 16 residues. Germline V CDR1 and CDR2: SGHVS, FQNEAQ. J lost 0 bases, V lost 5 bases, and 8 bases had no gene match. This chain's CDR3 is CASSQGTGKGSYEQYF. As DNA, the CDR3 is TGTGCCAGCAGCCAAGGGACAGGGAAGGGCTCCTACGAGCAGTACTTC.

This sequence joins TRBV19 and TRBJ1-3; maybe TRBD1 (6 bases). The CDR3 length is 13 residues. Germline V CDR1 and CDR2: LNHDA, SQIVND (reference sequence). With 8 bases removed from V and 0 bases from J, the gap between germline ends came to 8 bases. CDR3 sequence (DNA): TGTGCCAGTCAACAGGGCTCTGGAAACACCATATATTTT. This sequence encodes CASQQGSGNTIYF.

The V call is TRBV6-4, the J call TRBJ1-2; perhaps TRBD1 as D (5 bases). The CDR3 is 12 amino acids. Germline V CDR1 and CDR2: MRHNA, SNTAGT. V lost 2 bases and J lost 7, with 8 bases in between. CDR3: CASSDRGFGYTF. CDR3 in DNA: TGTGCCAGCAGTGACAGGGGATTTGGCTACACCTTC.

V and J are TRBV18 and TRBJ2-3, with D possibly being TRBD1 (5 bases). Trimming stripped 3 bases from V and 4 bases from J, with 11 bases between. Germline CDR1 KGHSH, CDR2 LQKENI. This CDR3 contains 14 residues. The CDR3 reads CASSPDQGSDTQYF. The CDR3 DNA is TGTGCCAGCTCACCGGACCAGGGCTCAGATACGCAGTATTTT.

J is TRBJ1-4 and V is TRBV4-2; D ambiguous. The germline gives CDR1 LGHNA, CDR2 YNFKEQ. The CDR3 contains 18 residues. The germline V and J ends were trimmed by 0 bases and 0 bases, with 14 bases remaining between them. The DNA of the CDR3 is TGTGCCAGCAGCCAAGAACCCCAGTCGTTTGCAACTAATGAAAAACTGTTTTTT. It codes for CASSQEPQSFATNEKLFF.

The CDR3 coding sequence is TGTGCCAGCAGCCGGCCAGGGAATGGCCGTGAAAAACTGTTTTTT. Amino acid sequence: CASSRPGNGREKLFF. The chain joins TRBV7-6 to TRBJ1-4; weak D call: TRBD1 (5 bases). V gave up 5 bases and J gave up 7 bases, with 17 bases separating them. CDR1 and CDR2 (germline): SGHVS, FNYEAQ. CDR3 size: 15 residues.

The chain couples TRBV2 to TRBJ1-2; TRBD1 might be the D (6 bases). The V gene lost 4 bases and the J gene lost 1 base, with 10 bases spanning the gap. CDR1 is SNHLY and CDR2 is FYNNEI in the germline V gene. The CDR3 totals 14 residues. CDR3 DNA: TGTGCCAGCAGTGCCGGGACAATTAACTATGGCTACACCTTC. Translated: CASSAGTINYGYTF. Filled out from reference TRBV2 and TRBJ1-2, the complete variable domain reads EPEVTQTPSHQVTQMGQEVILRCVPISNHLYFYWYRQILGQKVEFLVSFYNNEISEKSEIFDDQFSVERPDGSNFTLKIRSTKLEDSAMYFCASSAGTINYGYTFGSGTRLTVV.

CDR3: CASSLGFGQGFF. For the CDR3, the DNA is TGTGCCAGCAGCTTGGGGTTTGGCCAGGGTTTCTTT. The rearrangement links TRBV5-6 to TRBJ1-1; D possibly corresponds to TRBD1 (5 bases). The CDR3 runs to 12 residues. In germline, CDR1 is SGHDT, CDR2 YYEEEE. Trimming left V 0 bases short and J 13 bases short, with 13 bases between.

The CDR3 DNA reads TGCAGCGTTGAAGGGCCGAACTATGGCTACACCTTC. This encodes CSVEGPNYGYTF. V is TRBV29-1 and J is TRBJ1-2; no reliable D call. The CDR3 extends over 12 amino acids. From germline, CDR1 is SQVTM and CDR2 ANQGSEA. Trimming stripped 1 base from V and 2 bases from J, with 5 bases between.

This chain uses TRBV27 with TRBJ1-6; perhaps TRBD1 as D (6 bases). The V end was cut by 0 bases, the J end by 0 bases, with 21 bases between. CDR1 and CDR2 from the germline V gene are MNHEY and SMNVEV (reference sequence). The CDR3 has 21 amino acids. CDR3 DNA sequence: TGTGCCAGCAGTTTATCAACCGCGACAGGCAGATCCCTCTCCTATAATTCACCCCTCCACTTT. This codes for CASSLSTATGRSLSYNSPLHF.

This chain uses TRBV19 with TRBJ1-5, with D hard to call. The CDR3 loop spans 12 amino acids. Trimming took off 9 bases at V and 4 bases at J, with 10 bases between the two ends. The germline V gene encodes CDR1 LNHDA and CDR2 SQIVND (reference sequence). This chain's CDR3 is CASREANQPQHF. In DNA form, the CDR3 reads TGTGCCAGCCGCGAAGCAAATCAGCCCCAGCATTTT. Based on the CDR3 plus reference TRBV19 and TRBJ1-5, the full variable domain is DGGITQSPKYLFRKEGQNVTLSCEQNLNHDAMYWYRQDPGQGLRLIYYSQIVNDFQKGDIAEGYSVSREKKESFPLTVTSAQKNPTAFYLCASREANQPQHFGDGTRLSIL.

This clone occurred once. This sequence joins TRBV12-5 and TRBJ1-5; D is unresolved. The germline gives CDR1 LGHNT, CDR2 FRNRAP. The CDR3 runs to 14 residues. Trimming shortened V by 0 bases and J by 6 bases, and 9 bases separated the two germline ends. CDR3: CASGLVPQAQPQHF. Written as DNA, the CDR3 is TGTGCTAGTGGTTTGGTACCCCAGGCTCAGCCCCAGCATTTT.

J is TRBJ2-7 and V is TRBV6-1, with 9 bases fitting TRBD1. The CDR3 has 15 amino acids. V was pared by 1 base and J by 5 bases, with 6 bases of the junction left unmatched. The germline V gene encodes CDR1 MNHNS and CDR2 SASEGT. The CDR3 DNA sequence: TGTGCCAGCAGTGAAGAAGGGGACAGGGAAGACGAGCAGTACTTC. Its translation: CASSEEGDREDEQYF.

Only a few counts were recorded for this clone. The chain carries TRBV9 and TRBJ2-7; 9 positions match TRBD1. The CDR3 length is 16 residues. The J segment lost 5 bases and the V segment lost 0 bases, leaving 9 bases of the junction unmatched. Germline values: CDR1 SGDLS, CDR2 YYNGEE. The CDR3 here is CASSVATGGALDEQYF. DNA for the CDR3: TGTGCCAGCAGCGTAGCTACAGGGGGCGCTTTGGACGAGCAGTACTTC.